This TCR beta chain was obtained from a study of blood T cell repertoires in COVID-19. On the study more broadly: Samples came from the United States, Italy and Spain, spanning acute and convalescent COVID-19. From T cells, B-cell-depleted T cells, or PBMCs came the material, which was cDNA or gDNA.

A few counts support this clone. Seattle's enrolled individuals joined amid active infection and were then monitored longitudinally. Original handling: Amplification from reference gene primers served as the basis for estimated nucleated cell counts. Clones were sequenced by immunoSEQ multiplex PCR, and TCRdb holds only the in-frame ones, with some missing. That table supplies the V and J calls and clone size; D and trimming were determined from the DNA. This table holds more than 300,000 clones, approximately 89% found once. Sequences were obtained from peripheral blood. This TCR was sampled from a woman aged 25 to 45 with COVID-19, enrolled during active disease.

The CDR3 DNA is TGTGCCAGCAGCTTAGGACGACAGGGTGGCTCACCCCTCCACTTT. Translating gives CASSLGRQGGSPLHF. The rearrangement uses TRBV7-9 and TRBJ1-6, with 7 nucleotides matching TRBD1. CDR1 is SEHNR and CDR2 is FQNEAQ in the germline V gene (reference sequence). J gave up 10 bases and V 1 base, and 7 bases lay outside the gene matches. The CDR3 sequence is 15 residues long.